The 23 T cell receptor beta chains given below trace back to one sample, sequenced in a study of monozygotic twins with inflammatory bowel disease. No DNA is given; TCRdb re-called the 5' RACE reads and lists each CDR3 protein once. This repertoire comprises over 150,000 distinct CDR3 sequences; its ten largest clones make up 2.4%. The sample consisted of blood. Every receptor here comes from a human donor with ulcerative colitis or Crohn's disease, or a healthy co-twin of an affected twin (not recorded which).

The chain uses TRBV7-2 and TRBJ2-6. CDR1 and CDR2 from the germline V gene are SGHTA and FQGNSA. The CDR3 extends over 16 amino acids. CDR3 residues: CASSLPRRSGANVLTF.

The chain recombines TRBV13 with TRBJ2-7. Germline CDR1 PRHDT, CDR2 FYEKMQ (reference sequence). CDR3 length: 14 residues. The chain's CDR3 is CVSSLGLVSYEQYF.

V gene TRBV20-1 combines with J gene TRBJ2-5; TCRdb indicates TRBD1, and absent DNA this call remains unverified. This CDR3 region has 12 residues. Per germline, CDR1 DFQATT and CDR2 SNEGSKA (reference sequence). This CDR3 is CSAQTGEETQYF.

V usage is TRBV7-9 and J usage is TRBJ2-3; there is no DNA to check the TCRdb D call of TRBD1. The CDR3 loop spans 15 amino acids. Germline V lookup: CDR1 SEHNR, CDR2 FQNEAQ (reference sequence). CDR3 loop: CASSRAPTGTDTQYF.

CDR3: CSVTDGRSSYNEQFF. V is TRBV29-1 and J is TRBJ2-1. Per the germline V gene, CDR1 is SQVTM and CDR2 is ANQGSEA. The length of the CDR3 is 15 residues.

This sequence joins TRBV7-2 and TRBJ1-5. CDR3 size: 15 residues. Germline lookup yields CDR1 SGHTA and CDR2 FQGNSA. The CDR3 region is CASSPQRGSNQPQHF.

The chain recombines TRBV20-1 with TRBJ2-3; TCRdb's D call of TRBD2 is untestable without DNA. There are 14 residues in the CDR3. Germline values: CDR1 DFQATT, CDR2 SNEGSKA (reference sequence). CDR3 protein: CSAKQAGRIDTQYF.

CDR3 region: CASSLGGLAAYEQYF. The rearrangement uses TRBV5-1 and TRBJ2-7; the TRBD2 assignment by TCRdb is unverifiable without DNA. This CDR3 is built from 15 residues. Germline V lookup: CDR1 SGHRS, CDR2 YFSETQ.

This rearrangement joins TRBV20-1 to TRBJ2-5; checking the TCRdb D call of TRBD2 is not possible without DNA. Looked up from germline, CDR1 is DFQATT and CDR2 is SNEGSKA (reference sequence). The CDR3 totals 13 residues. The CDR3 loop reads CSALQRGQETQYF.

The V call is TRBV28, the J call TRBJ2-5; TCRdb reports TRBD1, a call that lacks DNA to check it against. CDR3 length: 14 residues. Germline V gene lookup returns CDR1 MDHEN and CDR2 SYDVKM. The CDR3 region is CASRLSGHQETQYF.

J is TRBJ1-2 and V is TRBV5-4. The CDR3 is 19 residues long. Germline values: CDR1 SGHNT, CDR2 YYREEE (reference sequence). The CDR3 loop reads CASSLDSMAGRDNLYGYTF. The full variable domain, its missing parts supplied by reference TRBV5-4 and TRBJ1-2, is ETGVTQSPTHLIKTRGQQVTLRCSSQSGHNTVSWYQQALGQGPQFIFQYYREEENGRGNFPPRFSGLQFPNYSSELNVNALELDDSALYLCASSLDSMAGRDNLYGYTFGSGTRLTVV.

The V gene is TRBV20-1, the J gene TRBJ2-7. CDR3 length equals 13 residues. From germline, CDR1 is DFQATT and CDR2 SNEGSKA (reference sequence). The CDR3 sequence: CSARTGSNYEQYF.

This chain links TRBV19 with TRBJ2-7; the TCRdb D gene call, TRBD1, has no DNA to confirm it. This CDR3 region has 14 residues. Germline CDR1 and CDR2: LNHDA and SQIVND (reference sequence). The CDR3 region is CASRPGQGPYEQYF.

The V and J genes are TRBV1 and TRBJ1-1; TCRdb lists TRBD1, though no DNA is available to test this call. TRBV1 is shown as a pseudogene. The CDR3 consists of 12 residues. CDR3 amino acids: CTSSPTRGEAFF.

The chain is built from TRBV4-1 and TRBJ2-1; TCRdb's assignment of TRBD2 cannot be checked, as there is no DNA. Germline V gene data show CDR1 as MGHRA and CDR2 as YSYEKL. The CDR3 has 17 amino acids. The CDR3 reads CASNRGGLAVLGNEQFF.

The chain employs TRBV19 and TRBJ2-1; TCRdb gives TRBD2 as the D gene, but with no DNA this cannot be confirmed. The CDR3 has 15 amino acids. Germline-derived CDR1 and CDR2 are LNHDA and SQIVND (reference sequence). The CDR3 reads CASSMGRDLGGEQFF.

The rearrangement joins TRBV6-1 to TRBJ2-5; TCRdb outputs TRBD2, but without DNA this stays unchecked. Germline assignment: CDR1 MNHNS and CDR2 SASEGT. The CDR3 runs to 16 residues. CDR3: CASKTSGGPYQETQYF.

The chain couples TRBV6-1 to TRBJ1-5; no DNA is available, so the TRBD1 call from TCRdb remains unchecked. The CDR3 contains 14 residues. CDR1 is MNHNS and CDR2 is SASEGT in the germline V gene. CDR3 in amino acids: CASRTQGGNQPQHF.

This chain uses TRBV20-1 with TRBJ2-7. Germline V gene data show CDR1 as DFQATT and CDR2 as SNEGSKA (reference sequence). The CDR3 is made up of 11 amino acids. This CDR3 is CSARGENEQYF.

The V and J genes are TRBV5-1 and TRBJ1-1; lacking DNA, the TRBD1 call made by TCRdb goes unchecked. Looked up from germline, CDR1 is SGHRS and CDR2 is YFSETQ. There are 14 residues in the CDR3. Here the CDR3 reads CASSPRGAGTEAFF.

V and J are TRBV11-2 and TRBJ2-1. Germline V CDR1 and CDR2: SGHAT, FQNNGV. This CDR3 is built from 13 residues. CDR3 protein: CASSLDRPNEQFF. The whole variable domain, remainder taken from reference TRBV11-2 and TRBJ2-1, is EAGVAQSPRYKIIEKRQSVAFWCNPISGHATLYWYQQILGQGPKLLIQFQNNGVVDDSQLPKDRFSAERLKGVDSTLKIQPAKLEDSAVYLCASSLDRPNEQFFGPGTRLTVL.

The chain combines TRBV9 with TRBJ1-4; the TCRdb call, TRBD1, lacks DNA for checking. Germline assignment: CDR1 SGDLS and CDR2 YYNGEE. The CDR3 consists of 15 residues. The CDR3 loop reads CASSIGTAAGEKLFF.

V gene TRBV7-9 combines with J gene TRBJ1-1. The CDR3 covers 11 residues. CDR1 and CDR2 from the germline V gene are SEHNR and FQNEAQ (reference sequence). The CDR3 loop reads CASSSNTEAFF.